The clone carrying this TCR beta chain occurred many times. Its antigen is unknown. The sample comes from a study of T-cell reconstitution after alpha-beta-depleted transplantation in children. The study's findings and limits: Some patients showed high day-60 TCRbeta diversity, which derived from surviving recipient T cells and thymic progenitors. T-cell counts and diversity were attributed mostly to newly produced T cells one year after transplant. Several hundred rapidly expanded clones from non-depleted graft cells reportedly supplied alpha-beta T cells about two months post-transplant.

The CDR3 is 15 residues long. CDR1 and CDR2 (germline): SGHVS, FQNEAQ. With 2 bases removed from V and 2 bases from J, the gap between germline ends came to 9 bases. Preparation of the TCRbeta library used unique molecular identifiers. TCRdb passed the PCR reads through MiXCR, listing each CDR3 protein once. Of some 830,000 distinct CDR3 sequences listed, roughly 15% are singletons. The sample consisted of PBMCs, mostly from graft donor cells, taken 360 days after TCRalphabeta/CD19-depleted stem cell transplant. The clonotype was recovered from a male patient younger than 18 who had a stem cell transplant for acute lymphoblastic leukemia, so the T cells may come from the graft donor. The chain carries TRBV7-8 and TRBJ1-4, with D perhaps TRBD1 (6 bases). CDR3 amino acids: CASSLHRATNEKLFF. The CDR3, as DNA: TGTGCCAGCAGCTTACACAGGGCGACTAATGAAAAACTGTTTTTT.